Sequencing of this T cell receptor beta chain was carried out in a study of cytomegalovirus exposure and HLA in healthy donors. PCR primers comprised 60 Vbeta and 13 Jbeta primers. The table came from immunoSEQ multiplex PCR; TCRdb's copy has only in-frame clones and leaves some out. Of some 140,000 clones in the sample, approximately 77% are singletons; the top ten hold 2% to 2.5%. The ends were cut back, 3 bases at V and 8 bases at J, with 11 bases in the middle. There are 13 residues in the CDR3. Germline assignment: CDR1 MNHEY and CDR2 SMNVEV (reference sequence). The genes are TRBV27 and TRBJ2-1, with unresolved D. The sequencing input was PBMCs. The clonotype was recovered from a man under 40 in good health and CMV-seronegative. The CDR3 is CASSFSPPHEQFF. The CDR3 DNA sequence: TGTGCCAGCAGTTTTAGCCCCCCCCATGAGCAGTTCTTC.